Sequencing of this TCR beta chain was carried out in a study of blood T cell repertoires in COVID-19. Study-wide context: Whether acute or convalescent, the COVID-19 samples came from the United States, Italy and Spain.

Authors' analysis steps: Estimation of nucleated cell counts was performed using reference gene primer amplification. Using immunoSEQ multiplex PCR, the repertoire was profiled, and TCRdb retains in-frame clones only, with some absent. The V and J calls and the clone size are those of that table, but D and trimming were determined from the DNA. Of 100,000 or so clones in the sample, about 92% were seen once. The V gene's germline CDR1 is SQVTM and CDR2 ANQGSEA. The CDR3 extends over 14 amino acids. The V and J ends lost 6 bases and 0 bases respectively, with 13 bases between them. The sequence was obtained from a middle-aged man with active COVID-19. The sample comprised peripheral blood. This sequence joins TRBV29-1 and TRBJ2-3; the D gene is possibly TRBD1 (5 bases). The CDR3 region is CSVPGIPSTDTQYF. The CDR3 nucleotides read TGCAGCGTGCCAGGGATTCCTAGCACAGATACGCAGTATTTT.